Detailed here is one TCR beta chain. Its antigen remains unknown. The donors comprised healthy bone marrow donors. Unmatched junction bases numbered 11, after V lost 3 bases and J lost 8 bases. The germline CDR1 and CDR2 sequences are SGHAT and FQNNGV. The CDR3 length is 17 residues. This record belongs to a study of cytomegalovirus exposure and HLA in healthy donors. Regarding the study as a whole: Within an earlier analysis, most TCR beta V segments proved productive either about 87% or about 30% of the time. By a later analysis, the bulk of CMV-associated TCR beta chains appeared HLA-restricted. In a later analysis, TCR beta V- and J-gene trimming was associated with a missense DCLRE1C variant.

Primers for the PCR totalled 60 Vbeta and 13 Jbeta. This table comes from immunoSEQ multiplex PCR, and its TCRdb copy is limited to in-frame clones, with some not included. The sample carries roughly 170,000 clones, about 80% recorded once. The chain has TRBV11-2 and TRBJ2-1; 12 positions agree with TRBD2. This TCR derives from a boy between 5 and 17 years old in good health and CMV-seronegative. The sequenced material came from PBMCs. Here the CDR3 reads CASSFSIVLAGGDEQFF. The CDR3 nucleotides read TGTGCCAGCAGCTTCTCGATAGTGCTAGCGGGAGGGGATGAGCAGTTCTTC.